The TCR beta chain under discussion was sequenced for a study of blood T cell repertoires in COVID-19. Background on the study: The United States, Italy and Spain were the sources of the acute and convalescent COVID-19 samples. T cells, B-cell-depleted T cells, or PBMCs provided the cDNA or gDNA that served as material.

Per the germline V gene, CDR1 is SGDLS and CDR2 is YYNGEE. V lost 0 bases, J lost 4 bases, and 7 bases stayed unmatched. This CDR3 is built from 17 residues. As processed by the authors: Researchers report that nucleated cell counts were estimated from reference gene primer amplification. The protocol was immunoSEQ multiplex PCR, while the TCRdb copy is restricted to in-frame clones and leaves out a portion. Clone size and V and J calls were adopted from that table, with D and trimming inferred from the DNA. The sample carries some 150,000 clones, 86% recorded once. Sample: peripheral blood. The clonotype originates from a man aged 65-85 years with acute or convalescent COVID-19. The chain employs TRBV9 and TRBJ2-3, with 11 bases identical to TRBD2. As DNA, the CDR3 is TGTGCCAGCAGCGTAGACGGGCTAGCGGGAGGTGCAGATACGCAGTATTTT. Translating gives CASSVDGLAGGADTQYF. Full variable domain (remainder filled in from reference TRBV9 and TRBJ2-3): DSGVTQTPKHLITATGQRVTLRCSPRSGDLSVYWYQQSLDQGLQFLIQYYNGEERAKGNILERFSAQQFPDLHSELNLSSLELGDSALYFCASSVDGLAGGADTQYFGPGTRLTVL.